This T cell receptor beta chain was sequenced during a study of T-cell reconstitution after alpha-beta-depleted transplantation in children. Germline values: CDR1 SGHVS, CDR2 FNYEAQ. V lost 1 base to trimming and J lost 4 bases, with 23 bases between them. The CDR3 extends over 18 amino acids. Preparation of the TCRbeta library was carried out with unique molecular identifiers. TCRdb used MiXCR to reprocess the PCR reads, holding one entry per CDR3 protein. This sample has roughly 500,000 distinct CDR3 sequences, with about 33% found just once. The material sequenced was PBMCs from the stem cell graft donor, taken from the stem cell graft. The chain carries TRBV7-6 and TRBJ2-7, with TRBD2 as a possible D gene (5 bases). The receptor comes from a human donor who donated a stem cell graft to a child with aplastic anemia. The CDR3 here is CASSLDLSKSSGYYEQYF. As DNA, the CDR3 is TGTGCCAGCAGCTTAGACCTAAGCAAGTCATCGGGATATTACGAGCAGTACTTC.